The clone carrying this T cell receptor (beta chain) appeared many times. Its specificity is not known. The sample comes from a study of identical twins. Study outcomes and limitations: Modelling approaches yielded underestimates of out-of-frame TCR alpha sharing between monozygotic twins. Compared with unrelated sharing, twin-shared out-of-frame alpha sequences had more low-probability sequences.

A universal primer site arose from template switching, and cDNA bore unique molecular identifiers. TCRdb reprocessed the 5' RACE reads via MiXCR and lists one record per CDR3 protein. Among around 220,000 distinct CDR3 sequences listed, more than 9% were seen once. All donors were healthy, and all were Caucasian. Trimming removed 1 base from V and 6 bases from J, with 16 bases in between. Germline CDR1 MDHEN, CDR2 SYDVKM. CDR3 length: 16 amino acids. The material sequenced was memory T cells sorted from blood. This clonotype originated in a man aged 45-65 years in good health. This chain connects TRBV28 to TRBJ2-1; D uncertain. The CDR3 nucleotides read TGTGCCAGCAGTTTATCCTACCTCTCCCCCCCCAATGAGCAGTTCTTC. Translated: CASSLSYLSPPNEQFF.